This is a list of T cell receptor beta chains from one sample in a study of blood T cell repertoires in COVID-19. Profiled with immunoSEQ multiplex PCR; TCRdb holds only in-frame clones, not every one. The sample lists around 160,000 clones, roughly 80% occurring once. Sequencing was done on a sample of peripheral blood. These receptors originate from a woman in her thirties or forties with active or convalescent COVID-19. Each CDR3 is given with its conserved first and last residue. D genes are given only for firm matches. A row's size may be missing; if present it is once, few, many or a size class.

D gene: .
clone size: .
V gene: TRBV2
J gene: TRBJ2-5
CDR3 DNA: TGTGCCAGTCAGGGCGGCAGGGTGGGGGAGACCCAGTACTTC
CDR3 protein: CASQGGRVGETQYF

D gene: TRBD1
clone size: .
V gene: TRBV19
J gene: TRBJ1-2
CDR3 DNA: TGTGCCAGTAACGCCAAGGACAGGGGAAATTACGGCTACACCTTC
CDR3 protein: CASNAKDRGNYGYTF

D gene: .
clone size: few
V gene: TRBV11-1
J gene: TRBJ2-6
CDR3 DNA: TGTGCCAGCAGCTTCAGGGCTGGGGCCAACGTCCTGACTTTC
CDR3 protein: CASSFRAGANVLTF

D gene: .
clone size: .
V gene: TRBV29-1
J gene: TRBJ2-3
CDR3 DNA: TGCAGCGTTGGGACTTTTCTAGTTGGTGGAGGAGATACGCAGTATTTT
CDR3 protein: CSVGTFLVGGGDTQYF

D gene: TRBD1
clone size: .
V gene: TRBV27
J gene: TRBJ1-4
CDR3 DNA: TGTGCCAGCAGTTTGGGTAACAGGGGAAATGAAAAACTGTTTTTT
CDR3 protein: CASSLGNRGNEKLFF

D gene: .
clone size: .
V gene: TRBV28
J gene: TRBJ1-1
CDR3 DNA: TGTGCCAGCAGTTTTAAGGGGAGGACTGAAGCTTTCTTT
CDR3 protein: CASSFKGRTEAFF

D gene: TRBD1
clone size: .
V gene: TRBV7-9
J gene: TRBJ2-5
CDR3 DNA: TGTGCCAGCAGCTCCAGGGGGCGAGAAGAGACCCAGTACTTC
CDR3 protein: CASSSRGREETQYF

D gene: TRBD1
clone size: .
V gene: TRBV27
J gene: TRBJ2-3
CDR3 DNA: TGTGCCAGCAGTTACCGGGACAGGGTGAGCACAGATACGCAGTATTTT
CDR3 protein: CASSYRDRVSTDTQYF

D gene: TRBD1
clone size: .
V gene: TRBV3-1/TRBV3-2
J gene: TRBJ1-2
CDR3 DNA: TGTGCCAGCAGCCAGGGACAGCACTATGGCTACACCTTC
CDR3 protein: CASSQGQHYGYTF

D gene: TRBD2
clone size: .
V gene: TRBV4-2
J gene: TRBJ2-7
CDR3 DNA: TGTGCCAGCAGCCCCCGGACTAGCGGGGGCCTATACGAGCAGTACTTC
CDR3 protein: CASSPRTSGGLYEQYF

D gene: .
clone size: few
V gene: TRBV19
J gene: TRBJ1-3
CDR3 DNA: TGTGCCAGTAGCCCCCTCAACAGGCAGAGCTCTGGAAACACCATATATTTT
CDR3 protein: CASSPLNRQSSGNTIYF

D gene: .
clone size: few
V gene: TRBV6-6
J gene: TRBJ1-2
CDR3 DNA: TGTGCCAGCAAAGGACAGAGCGACTATGGCTACACCTTC
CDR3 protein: CASKGQSDYGYTF

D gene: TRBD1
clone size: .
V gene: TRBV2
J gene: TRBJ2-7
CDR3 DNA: TGTGCCAGCAGTGACACAGGGGGCAGGGACGAGCAGTACTTC
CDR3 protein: CASSDTGGRDEQYF

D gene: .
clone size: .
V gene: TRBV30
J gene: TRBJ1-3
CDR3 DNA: TGTGCCTGGAGTCGGGTGGGAAACACCATATATTTT
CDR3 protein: CAWSRVGNTIYF

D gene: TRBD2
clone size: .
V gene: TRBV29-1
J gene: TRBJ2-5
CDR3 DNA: TGCAGCGTTGAAGCTAGCGGGAGTTTGGAGACCCAGTACTTC
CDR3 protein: CSVEASGSLETQYF

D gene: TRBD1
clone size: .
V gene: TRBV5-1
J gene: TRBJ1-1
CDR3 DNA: TGCGCCAGCAGCTTTGGGACAGACACTGAAGCTTTCTTT
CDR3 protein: CASSFGTDTEAFF

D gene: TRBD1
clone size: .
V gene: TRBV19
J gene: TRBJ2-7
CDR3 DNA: TGTGCCAGTAGTATCGGACAGGGCTACTCCTACGAGCAGTACTTC
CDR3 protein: CASSIGQGYSYEQYF

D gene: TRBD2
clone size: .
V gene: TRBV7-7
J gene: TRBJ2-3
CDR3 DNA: TGTGCTAGCAGCTCGGGACTAGCGTGGACAGATACGCAGTATTTT
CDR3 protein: CASSSGLAWTDTQYF

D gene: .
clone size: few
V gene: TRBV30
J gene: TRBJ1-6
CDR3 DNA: TGTGCCTGGAGTGTTCCGCCAGGACCCCTCCACTTT
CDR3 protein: CAWSVPPGPLHF

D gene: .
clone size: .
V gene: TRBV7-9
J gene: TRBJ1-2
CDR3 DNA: TGTGCCAGCAGCTTCGGGGAAACCGGCTATGGCTACACCTTC
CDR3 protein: CASSFGETGYGYTF

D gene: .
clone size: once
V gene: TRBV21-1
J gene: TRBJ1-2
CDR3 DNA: TGTGCCAGCACCAGAGGACAGGCGCTATGTGGCTACACCTTC
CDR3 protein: CASTRGQALCGYTF

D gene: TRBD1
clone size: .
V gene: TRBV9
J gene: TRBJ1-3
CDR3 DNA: TGTGCCAGCAGCGCCCGTGAGGGACAGCGAAGCTATTACTCTGGAAACACCATATATTTT
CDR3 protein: CASSAREGQRSYYSGNTIYF

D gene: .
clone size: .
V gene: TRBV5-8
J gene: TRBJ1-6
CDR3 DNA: TGTGCCAGCAGCTTTGGGTCGGGATGGAATTCACCCCTCCACTTT
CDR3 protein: CASSFGSGWNSPLHF

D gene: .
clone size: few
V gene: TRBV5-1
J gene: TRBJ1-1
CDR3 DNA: TGCGCCAGCAGCTTGAACAGGAAAAACACTGAAGCTTTCTTT
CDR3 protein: CASSLNRKNTEAFF

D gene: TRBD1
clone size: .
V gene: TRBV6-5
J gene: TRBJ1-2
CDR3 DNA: TGTGCCAGCAGGGGCGGGACAGGGGTGTTTGGCTACACCTTC
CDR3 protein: CASRGGTGVFGYTF

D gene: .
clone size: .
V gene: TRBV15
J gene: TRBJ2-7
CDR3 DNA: TGTGCCACCAGCAGAGATCCGAACGGAGCCTACGAGCAGTACTTC
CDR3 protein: CATSRDPNGAYEQYF

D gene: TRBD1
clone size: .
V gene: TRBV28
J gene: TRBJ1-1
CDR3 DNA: TGTGCCAGCAGGCCCGGGACAGTGAACACTGAAGCTTTCTTT
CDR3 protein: CASRPGTVNTEAFF

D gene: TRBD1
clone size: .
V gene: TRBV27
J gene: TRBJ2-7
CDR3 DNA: TGTGCCAGCAGTCCGGGACAGCTGTACGAGCAGTACTTC
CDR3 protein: CASSPGQLYEQYF

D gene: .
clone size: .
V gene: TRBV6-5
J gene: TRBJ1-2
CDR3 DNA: TGTGCCAGCAGTTACTCGGCAGGTGAGGGCTACACCTTC
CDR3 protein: CASSYSAGEGYTF

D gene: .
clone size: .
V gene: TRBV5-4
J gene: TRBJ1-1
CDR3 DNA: TGTGCCACCAGCAAGAACGGGGGGGGCACTGAAGCTTTCTTT
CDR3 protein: CATSKNGGGTEAFF

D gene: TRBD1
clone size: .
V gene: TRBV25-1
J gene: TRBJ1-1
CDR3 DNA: TGTGCCAGCAGTCTGACAGGGGGGTCCACTGAAGCTTTCTTT
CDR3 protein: CASSLTGGSTEAFF

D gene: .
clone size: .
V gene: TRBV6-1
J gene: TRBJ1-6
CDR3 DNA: TGTGCCAGCAGGGAAGGACAGACGTCACCCCTCCACTTT
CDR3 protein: CASREGQTSPLHF

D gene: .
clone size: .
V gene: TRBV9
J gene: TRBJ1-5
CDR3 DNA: TGTGCCAGCAGCGTCTCAGTGGGCAATCAGCCCCAGCATTTT
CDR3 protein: CASSVSVGNQPQHF

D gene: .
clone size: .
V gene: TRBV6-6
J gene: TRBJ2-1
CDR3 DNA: TGTGCCAGCAGCCCCATGACATCGTACAATGAGCAGTTCTTC
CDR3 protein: CASSPMTSYNEQFF

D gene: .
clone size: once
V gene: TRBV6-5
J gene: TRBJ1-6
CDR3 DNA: TGTGCCAGCAGTTACAAAGCGAGCTCCTATAATTCACCCCTCCACTTT
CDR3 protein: CASSYKASSYNSPLHF

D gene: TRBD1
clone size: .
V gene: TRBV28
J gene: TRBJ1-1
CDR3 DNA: TGTGCCAGCAACATACTTACAGGGGAGGCTTTCTTT
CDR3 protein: CASNILTGEAFF

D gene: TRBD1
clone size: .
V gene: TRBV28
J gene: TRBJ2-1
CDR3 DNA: TGTGCCAGCAGTGTTGGGGGACAGTCTCATGAGCAGTTCTTC
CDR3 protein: CASSVGGQSHEQFF

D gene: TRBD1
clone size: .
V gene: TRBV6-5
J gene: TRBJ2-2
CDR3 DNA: TGTGCCAGCAGCCCCGGGACAGGGCTCACCGGGGAGCTGTTTTTT
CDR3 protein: CASSPGTGLTGELFF

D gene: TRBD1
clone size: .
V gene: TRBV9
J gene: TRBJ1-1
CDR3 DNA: TGTGCCAGCGGAGGGACAGGGGGAACTGAAGCTTTCTTT
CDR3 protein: CASGGTGGTEAFF

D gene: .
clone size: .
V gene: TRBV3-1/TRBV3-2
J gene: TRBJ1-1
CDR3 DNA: TGTGCCAGCAGCCAAGTTCGGCACAGCAACACTGAAGCTTTCTTT
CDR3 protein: CASSQVRHSNTEAFF

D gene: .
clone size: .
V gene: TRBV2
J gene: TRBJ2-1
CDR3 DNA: TGTGCCAGCAGTGAAGCGCCAGGGAACAGTGAGCAGTTCTTC
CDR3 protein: CASSEAPGNSEQFF

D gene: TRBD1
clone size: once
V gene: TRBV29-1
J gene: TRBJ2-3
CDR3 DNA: TGCAGCGGGGACAGGGCAAGCACAGATACGCAGTATTTT
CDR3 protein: CSGDRASTDTQYF